The following is a T cell receptor beta chain sequence with its context. Its antigen is currently unknown. TCR beta cDNA libraries had unique molecular identifiers. The authors obtained approximately 540,000 cDNA molecules from about 0.94 to 9.7 million T cells. MiXCR, applied by TCRdb to the PCR reads, yields one record per CDR3 protein. The sample lists approximately 770,000 distinct CDR3 sequences, about 45% occurring once. This specimen comes from a study of post-analysis software for immune sequencing data. J gave up 8 bases and V 7 bases, and 12 bases lay outside the gene matches. This CDR3 is built from 14 residues. The germline V gene encodes CDR1 MNHNY and CDR2 SVGAGI (reference sequence). Whole-study findings and limits: Among 5 or 6 TRBV segments more frequent in patients than controls were TRBV5-6, TRBV5-1 and TRBV20-1.

The chain employs TRBV6-6 and TRBJ1-2; 8 nucleotides line up with TRBD1. This TCR derives from a girl between 5 and 17 years old with multiple sclerosis. The specimen was blood. The CDR3 bases are TGTGCCAGCACCTACTCGACAGGGGAAGGCGGCTACACCTTC. This translates into CASTYSTGEGGYTF.